This T cell receptor (beta chain) was sequenced during a study of cytomegalovirus exposure and HLA in healthy donors. Whole-study results and caveats: Later, an analysis found that common viral pathogens appeared to be linked with several of the most significant clusters.

The junction had 9 bases not matched to a gene; V was cut back by 1 base and J by 2 bases. The germline V gene has CDR1 SEHNR and CDR2 FQNEAQ (reference sequence). The CDR3 sequence is 17 residues long. At the time of sampling, donors were nominally healthy, though unrecorded immune exposures were likely. This clone was recorded only once. The target antigen is unknown. 13 Jbeta primers and 60 Vbeta primers were used for the PCR. Produced via immunoSEQ multiplex PCR; TCRdb's table is partial and in-frame only. This table holds 150,000 or so clones, roughly 73% found once. This receptor was taken from a man between 18 and 29 years old in good health and CMV-seropositive. Sample: PBMCs. The chain employs TRBV7-9 and TRBJ2-7; 9 bases match TRBD2. The CDR3, as DNA: TGTGCCAGCAGCTTAGTAGAGAGCCTAGCGGGACCCTACGAGCAGTACTTC. This codes for CASSLVESLAGPYEQYF. Filled out from reference TRBV7-9 and TRBJ2-7, the complete variable domain reads DTGVSQNPRHKITKRGQNVTFRCDPISEHNRLYWYRQTLGQGPEFLTYFQNEAQLEKSRLLSDRFSAERPKGSFSTLEIQRTEQGDSAMYLCASSLVESLAGPYEQYFGPGTRLTVT.